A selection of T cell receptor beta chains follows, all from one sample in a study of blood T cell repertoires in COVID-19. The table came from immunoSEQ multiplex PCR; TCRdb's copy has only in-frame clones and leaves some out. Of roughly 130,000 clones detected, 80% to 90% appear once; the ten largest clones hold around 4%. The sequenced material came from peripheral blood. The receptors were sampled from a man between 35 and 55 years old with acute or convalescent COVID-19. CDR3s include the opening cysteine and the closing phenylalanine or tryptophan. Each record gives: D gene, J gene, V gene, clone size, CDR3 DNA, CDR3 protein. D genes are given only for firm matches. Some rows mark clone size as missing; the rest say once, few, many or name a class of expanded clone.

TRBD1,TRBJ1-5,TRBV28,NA,TGTGCCAGCAGCGGGACAGGGCATCAGCCCCAGCATTTT,CASSGTGHQPQHF
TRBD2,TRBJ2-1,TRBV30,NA,TGTGCCTGGAGAAGGACTAGCGGGAGAAGAGGGTACAATGAGCAGTTCTTC,CAWRRTSGRRGYNEQFF
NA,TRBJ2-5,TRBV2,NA,TGTGCCAGCAGTGAAGCGTGGTCAGACCAAGAGACCCAGTACTTC,CASSEAWSDQETQYF
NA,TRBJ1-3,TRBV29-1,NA,TGCAGCGTTGTCTCGGGGGATGCTGGAAACACCATATATTTT,CSVVSGDAGNTIYF
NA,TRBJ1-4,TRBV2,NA,TGTGCCAGCAGGACCACTAGAACTAATGAAAAACTGTTTTTT,CASRTTRTNEKLFF
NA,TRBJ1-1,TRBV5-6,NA,TGTGCCAGCAGCTTGGTGCGGGGGGGCGGTGAAGCTTTCTTT,CASSLVRGGGEAFF
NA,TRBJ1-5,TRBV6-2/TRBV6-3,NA,TGTGCCAGCAGTAAAGGACAGCGCAGCAATCAGCCCCAGCATTTT,CASSKGQRSNQPQHF
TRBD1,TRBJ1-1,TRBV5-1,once,TGCGCCAGCAGAAAGTTACCGGGACAGGGGAATGAAGCTTTCTTT,CASRKLPGQGNEAFF
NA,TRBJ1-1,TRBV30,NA,TGTGCCTGGAGGGGGCGAGTGTGGGCTTTCTTT,CAWRGRVWAFF
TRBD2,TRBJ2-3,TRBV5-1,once,TGCGCCAGCAGCTTGAAAGCGGGGTACACAGATACGCAGTATTTT,CASSLKAGYTDTQYF
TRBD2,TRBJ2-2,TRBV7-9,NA,TGTGCCAGCAGCACCCGGACTAGCGGCACCGGGGAGCTGTTTTTT,CASSTRTSGTGELFF
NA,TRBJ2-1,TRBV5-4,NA,TGTGCCAGCAGCGAGGAACAGGGAAGTGAGCAGTTCTTC,CASSEEQGSEQFF
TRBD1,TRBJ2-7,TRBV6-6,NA,TGTGCCAGCAGAGGACAGGCCATTCTTTCCTACGAGCAGTACTTC,CASRGQAILSYEQYF
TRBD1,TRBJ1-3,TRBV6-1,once,TGTGCCAGCAGTGAGGCCAGGGGGAACACCATATATTTT,CASSEARGNTIYF
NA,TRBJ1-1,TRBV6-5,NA,TGTGCCAGCAGTTACGGACAGAACACTGAAGCTTTCTTT,CASSYGQNTEAFF
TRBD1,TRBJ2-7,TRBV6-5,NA,TGTGCCACCGGAAGGACAGGGGGACACGAGCAGTACTTC,CATGRTGGHEQYF
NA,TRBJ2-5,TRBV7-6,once,TGTGCCAGCAGCTTCTTACAAGAGACCCAGTACTTC,CASSFLQETQYF
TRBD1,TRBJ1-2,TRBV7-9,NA,TGTGCCAGCAGCTTGACAGGGAACGACTATGGCTACACCTTC,CASSLTGNDYGYTF
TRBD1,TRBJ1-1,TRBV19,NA,TGTGCCAGCAAGCAGGGGGCTGGTGAAGCTTTCTTT,CASKQGAGEAFF
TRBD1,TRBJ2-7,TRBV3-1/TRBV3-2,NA,TGTGCCAGCAGCCAATGGGTGACAGGGTCCTACGAGCAGTACTTC,CASSQWVTGSYEQYF
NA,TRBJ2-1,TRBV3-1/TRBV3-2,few,TGTGCCAGCAGCCAAGAGAGTTGGGCAGGGAAGATGAGAAATGAGCAGTTCTTC,CASSQESWAGKMRNEQFF
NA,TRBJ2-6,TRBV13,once,TGTGCCAGCAGCCGTACGGGGTCTGGGGCCAACGTCCTGACTTTC,CASSRTGSGANVLTF
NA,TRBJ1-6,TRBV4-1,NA,TGCGCCAGCAGCCAAGACCGAAGGGGAAATTCACCCCTCCACTTT,CASSQDRRGNSPLHF
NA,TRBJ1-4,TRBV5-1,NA,TGCGCCAGCAGTTTAGATGCAACTAATGAAAAACTGTTTTTT,CASSLDATNEKLFF
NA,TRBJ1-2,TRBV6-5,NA,TGTGCCAGCAGTTACCTGGCACGGGGGAGCTATGGCTACACCTTC,CASSYLARGSYGYTF
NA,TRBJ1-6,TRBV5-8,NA,TGTGCCAGCAGCCGTAGGCAGGGTGATTTCTCACCCCTCCACTTT,CASSRRQGDFSPLHF
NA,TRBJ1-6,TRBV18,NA,TGTGCCAGCTCGCCTCGGGACATTAATTCACCCCTCCACTTT,CASSPRDINSPLHF
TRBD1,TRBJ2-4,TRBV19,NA,TGTGCCAGTAGTATCCAGACAGGGCGACTAGCCAAAAACATTCAGTACTTC,CASSIQTGRLAKNIQYF
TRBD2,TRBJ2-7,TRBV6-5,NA,TGTGCCAGTTCGACCGGGACTAGCGTCGGCGAGCAGTACTTC,CASSTGTSVGEQYF
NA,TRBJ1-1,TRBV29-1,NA,TGCAGCGTTGAGGGTCAGGGGAACACTGAAGCTTTCTTT,CSVEGQGNTEAFF
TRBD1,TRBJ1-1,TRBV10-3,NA,TGTGCCGCCCAGCCTGAGACAGGGGGAAGTGAAGCTTTCTTT,CAAQPETGGSEAFF
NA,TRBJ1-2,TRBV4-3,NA,TGCGCCAGCAGCCAAGATATGGAGACGGATATCTATAACTATGGCTACACCTTC,CASSQDMETDIYNYGYTF
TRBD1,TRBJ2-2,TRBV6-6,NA,TGTGCCAGCAGTCGACGGACAGGGGCTATGGCCGGGGAGCTGTTTTTT,CASSRRTGAMAGELFF
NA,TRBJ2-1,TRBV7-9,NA,TGTGCCAGCAGGGAGATCGATGAGCAGTTCTTC,CASREIDEQFF
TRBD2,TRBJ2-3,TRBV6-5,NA,TGTGCCAGCAGTCCCCTAGCGGGGTTCACAGATACGCAGTATTTT,CASSPLAGFTDTQYF
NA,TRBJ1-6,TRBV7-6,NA,TGTGCCAGCAGCTTAGAGGCAGGGGTGGGTAATTCACCCCTCCACTTT,CASSLEAGVGNSPLHF
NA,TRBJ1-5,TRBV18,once,TGTGCCAGCTCACCAGACAGGAATCAGCCCCAGCATTTT,CASSPDRNQPQHF
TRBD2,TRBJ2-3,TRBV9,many,TGTGCCAGCAGCGTAACCCCTAGCGGGAGACGCGCAGATACGCAGTATTTT,CASSVTPSGRRADTQYF
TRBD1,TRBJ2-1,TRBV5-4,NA,TGTGCCAGCAGCGCGGACAGGGCCAATGAGCAGTTCTTC,CASSADRANEQFF
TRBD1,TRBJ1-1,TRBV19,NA,TGTGCCAGTAGTATGACAGGGGTTAGCACTGAAGCTTTCTTT,CASSMTGVSTEAFF
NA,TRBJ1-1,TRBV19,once,TGTGCCAGTAGTATTTCCTCTCGCCGGGTCATTAACACTGAAGCTTTCTTT,CASSISSRRVINTEAFF
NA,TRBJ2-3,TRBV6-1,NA,TGTGCCAGCAGTGAAAGGGCGGGTACAGATACGCAGTATTTT,CASSERAGTDTQYF
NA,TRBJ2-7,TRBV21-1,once,TGTGCCAGTCCCAACCGACGGCGGCAGATCGACGAGCAGTACTTC,CASPNRRRQIDEQYF
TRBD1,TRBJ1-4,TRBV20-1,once,TGCAGTGCTCAGACAGGGGAAAAACTGTTTTTT,CSAQTGEKLFF